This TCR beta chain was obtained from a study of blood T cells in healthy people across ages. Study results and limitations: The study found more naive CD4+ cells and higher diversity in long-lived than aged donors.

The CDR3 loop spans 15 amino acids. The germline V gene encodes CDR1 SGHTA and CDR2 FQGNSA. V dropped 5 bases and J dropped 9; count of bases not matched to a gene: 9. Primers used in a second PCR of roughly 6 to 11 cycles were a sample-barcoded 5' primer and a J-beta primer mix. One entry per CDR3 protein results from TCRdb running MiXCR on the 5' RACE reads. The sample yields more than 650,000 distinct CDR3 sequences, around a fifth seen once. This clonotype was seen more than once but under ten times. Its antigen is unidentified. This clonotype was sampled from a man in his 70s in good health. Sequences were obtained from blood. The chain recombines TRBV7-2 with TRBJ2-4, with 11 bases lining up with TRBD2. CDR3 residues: CASSLSGRGMGIQYF. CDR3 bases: TGTGCCAGCAGCCTTAGCGGGAGGGGAATGGGCATTCAGTACTTC.